This record concerns one T cell receptor (beta chain) sequence. The CDR3 runs to 15 residues. V gave up 3 bases and J gave up 1 base, with 12 bases separating them. CDR1 and CDR2 (germline): LGHDT, YNNKEL (reference sequence). This sample stems from a study of blood T cells in healthy people across ages. For the second PCR, which ran for about 7 to 11 cycles, a sample-barcoded 5' primer and a J-beta primer mix were used. TCRdb reanalysed the 5' RACE reads using MiXCR and keeps one entry per CDR3 protein. The table lists around 870,000 distinct CDR3 sequences, 29% of them singletons. What was sequenced was blood. The TCR comes from an elderly woman in good health. This sequence joins TRBV3-1 and TRBJ1-1; D ambiguous. The CDR3 spells CASSQAPPENTEAFF. The CDR3 bases are TGTGCCAGCAGCCAGGCTCCCCCAGAGAACACTGAAGCTTTCTTT.